The 10 T cell receptor beta chains below all came from one sample that was sequenced in a study of T cell responses to AZD1222 COVID-19 vaccine. TCRdb's copy holds only in-frame clones and misses some; the assay was immunoSEQ multiplex PCR. The sample consists of fewer than 65,000 clones, about 89% of them appearing once. Sequencing was performed on peripheral blood, taken 28 days after the second AZD1222 dose. Receptors were obtained from an adult who received the AZD1222 COVID-19 vaccine.

This clone has only one observation. V usage is TRBV9 and J usage is TRBJ2-1; 8 bases agree with TRBD2. Germline trimming cut 3 bases from V and 0 bases from J; bases unmatched to any gene: 2. Germline V gives CDR1 SGDLS, CDR2 YYNGEE. This CDR3 is built from 15 residues. As DNA, the CDR3 is TGTGCCAGCAGCGCCAGCGGGAGCTCCTACAATGAGCAGTTCTTC. It encodes CASSASGSSYNEQFF.

The chain carries TRBV5-1 and TRBJ2-2, with unresolved D. V was pared by 1 base and J by 4 bases, with 11 bases between. CDR1 and CDR2 (germline): SGHRS, YFSETQ. CDR3 length: 15 residues. As DNA, the CDR3 is TGCGCCAGCAGCTTGTCTATGGGCACCACCGGGGAGCTGTTTTTT. This translates into CASSLSMGTTGELFF.

V usage is TRBV4-2 and J usage is TRBJ1-2; the D is unclear. V dropped 0 bases and J dropped 5 bases, with 16 bases sitting between them. Germline assignment: CDR1 LGHNA and CDR2 YNFKEQ. This CDR3 has 16 amino acids. CDR3 DNA: TGTGCCAGCAGCCAAGAACGTCGCGGGTCGCTATATGGCTACACCTTC. Residues: CASSQERRGSLYGYTF.

J is TRBJ2-1 and V is TRBV2, with 7 bases fitting TRBD2. The germline V gene has CDR1 SNHLY and CDR2 FYNNEI. The CDR3 covers 12 residues. Trimming at V came to 5 bases and at J to 8 bases, leaving 3 bases not matched to a gene. The CDR3 reads CASSPGGDEQFF. CDR3 sequence (DNA): TGTGCCAGCAGTCCGGGGGGAGATGAGCAGTTCTTC.

V gene TRBV24-1 combines with J gene TRBJ2-5; weak D call: TRBD1 (6 bases). V was shortened by 8 bases and J by 2 bases, with 14 bases between the two germline ends. CDR1 KGHDR and CDR2 SFDVKD come from the germline V gene. This CDR3 is built from 14 residues. In DNA form, the CDR3 reads TGTGCCACCACCCCCGGGACATCTCAAGAGACCCAGTACTTC. Its protein product is CATTPGTSQETQYF.

The gene calls are TRBV19 and TRBJ2-1; 8 nucleotides line up with TRBD1. V trimming: 5 bases; J trimming: 1 base; junction bases outside the gene matches: 7. The CDR3 is made up of 16 amino acids. Germline V gene sequence: CDR1 LNHDA, CDR2 SQIVND (reference sequence). This CDR3 is CASSSTGGRSYNEQFF. The CDR3 bases are TGTGCCAGTAGTTCAACAGGGGGTCGGTCCTACAATGAGCAGTTCTTC. The entire variable domain, with the rest obtained from reference TRBV19 and TRBJ2-1, is as follows: DGGITQSPKYLFRKEGQNVTLSCEQNLNHDAMYWYRQDPGQGLRLIYYSQIVNDFQKGDIAEGYSVSREKKESFPLTVTSAQKNPTAFYLCASSSTGGRSYNEQFFGPGTRLTVL.

The CDR3 sequence: CATSREFAGGASPLHF. The CDR3 coding sequence is TGTGCCACCAGCAGAGAGTTTGCGGGGGGCGCTTCACCCCTCCACTTT. The chain links TRBV15 to TRBJ1-6; possibly TRBD1 for D (6 bases). CDR1 is LNHNV and CDR2 is YYDKDF in the germline V gene (reference sequence). This CDR3 contains 16 residues. Deletions cut 0 bases from V and 9 bases from J, with 15 bases between. Full variable domain (missing parts from reference TRBV15 and TRBJ1-6): DAMVIQNPRYQVTQFGKPVTLSCSQTLNHNVMYWYQQKSSQAPKLLFHYYDKDFNNEADTPDNFQSRRPNTSFCFLDIRSPGLGDTAMYLCATSREFAGGASPLHFGNGTRLTVT.

The chain couples TRBV7-2 to TRBJ2-7, with D possibly matching TRBD2 (6 bases). Germline CDR1 SGHTA, CDR2 FQGNSA. The CDR3 runs 13 residues. Deletions cut 4 bases from V and 4 bases from J, with 11 bases between. CDR3 sequence (DNA): TGTGCCAGCAGCTCGGACTACCGATACGAGCAGTACTTC. Translated: CASSSDYRYEQYF.

The chain has TRBV19 and TRBJ1-2; D is possibly TRBD1 (6 bases). In germline, CDR1 is LNHDA, CDR2 SQIVND (reference sequence). The V gene lost 8 bases and the J gene lost 4 bases, with 17 bases spanning the gap. The CDR3 covers 14 residues. The CDR3 coding sequence is TGTGCCAGTGCCCCAGGGGCCGTCGGCTATGGCTACACCTTC. It encodes CASAPGAVGYGYTF.

J is TRBJ1-2 and V is TRBV11-2; 7 nucleotides match TRBD1. V shed 4 bases, J shed 0 bases, and the junction held 8 bases outside the gene matches. Looked up from germline, CDR1 is SGHAT and CDR2 is FQNNGV. The CDR3 has 16 residues. The CDR3 spells CASSYGTEFSNYGYTF. CDR3 DNA: TGTGCCAGCAGCTACGGGACAGAGTTTTCTAACTATGGCTACACCTTC. The full variable domain, in which reference TRBV11-2 and TRBJ1-2 provide the parts outside the CDR3, is EAGVAQSPRYKIIEKRQSVAFWCNPISGHATLYWYQQILGQGPKLLIQFQNNGVVDDSQLPKDRFSAERLKGVDSTLKIQPAKLEDSAVYLCASSYGTEFSNYGYTFGSGTRLTVV.